Below, one T cell receptor beta chain is given with its context. The target antigen is unknown. The data stem from a study of radiotherapy plus CTLA-4 blockade in lung cancer. Study-level results: Tumor-derived TCR clones expanded in blood after radiotherapy plus ipilimumab.

Assay: immunoSEQ multiplex PCR; the TCRdb copy retains only in-frame clones and omits some. The table lists under 55,000 clones, 82% of them singletons, with roughly 3.3% in the top ten. The V gene's germline CDR1 is PRHDT and CDR2 FYEKMQ (reference sequence). The trim removed 5 bases at V and 0 bases at J, leaving 6 bases unmatched. There are 18 residues in the CDR3. The source is a human donor with non-small cell lung cancer who had stable disease on radiotherapy plus ipilimumab. The material was peripheral blood, obtained from a patient treated with radiotherapy plus ipilimumab. This chain links TRBV13 with TRBJ2-2; 13 nucleotides align to TRBD2. CDR3 in DNA: TGTGCCAGCAGCCCAACCGGGACTAGCGGGGCGAACACCGGGGAGCTGTTTTTT. Its protein is CASSPTGTSGANTGELFF.